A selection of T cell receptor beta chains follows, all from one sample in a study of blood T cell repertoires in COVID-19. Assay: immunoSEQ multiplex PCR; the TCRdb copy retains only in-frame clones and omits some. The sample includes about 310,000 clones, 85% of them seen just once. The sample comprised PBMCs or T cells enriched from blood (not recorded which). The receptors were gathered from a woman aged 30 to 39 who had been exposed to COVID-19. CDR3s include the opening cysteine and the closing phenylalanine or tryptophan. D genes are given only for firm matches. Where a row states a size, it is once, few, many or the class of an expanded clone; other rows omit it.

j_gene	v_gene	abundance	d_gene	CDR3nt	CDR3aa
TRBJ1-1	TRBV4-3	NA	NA	TGCGCCAGCAGCCAAGATTCTCGATCGCGGGGGCCTGAAGCTTTCTTT	CASSQDSRSRGPEAFF
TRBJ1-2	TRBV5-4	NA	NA	TGTGCCAGCAGCCCTGAGGGGTTCTCGGGGGAGGGCGGCTACACCTTC	CASSPEGFSGEGGYTF
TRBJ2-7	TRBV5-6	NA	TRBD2	TGTGCCAGCAGCAGCCTAGCGGGCTCCTACGAGCAGTACTTC	CASSSLAGSYEQYF
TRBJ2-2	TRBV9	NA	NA	TGTGCCAGCGGGGGATCGGGACAAATGAACACCGGGGAGCTGTTTTTT	CASGGSGQMNTGELFF
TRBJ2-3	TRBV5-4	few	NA	TGTGCCAGCAGCTTGGGACAGAGCACAGATACGCAGTATTTT	CASSLGQSTDTQYF
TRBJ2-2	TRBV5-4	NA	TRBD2	TGTGCCAGCAGCCCCTGGACTAGCAACACCGGGGAGCTGTTTTTT	CASSPWTSNTGELFF
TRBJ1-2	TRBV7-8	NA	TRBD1	TGTGCCAGCAGCTTGGGGACAGGGGGCAACTATGGCTACACCTTC	CASSLGTGGNYGYTF
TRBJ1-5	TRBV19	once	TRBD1	TGTGCCAGTAGAACCGGGACAGGGTTATATGGCAATCAGCCCCAGCATTTT	CASRTGTGLYGNQPQHF
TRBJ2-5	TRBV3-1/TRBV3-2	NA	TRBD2	TGTGCCAGCAGCCCCCGACTAGCGGGGGGCCTACAACAAGAGACCCAGTACTTC	CASSPRLAGGLQQETQYF
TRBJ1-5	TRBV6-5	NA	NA	TGTGCCAGCAGTAGGACAGTGAATCAGCCCCAGCATTTT	CASSRTVNQPQHF
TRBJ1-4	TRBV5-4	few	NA	TGTGCCAGCAGCTTGGGGCCGCTTAAACTGTTTTTT	CASSLGPLKLFF
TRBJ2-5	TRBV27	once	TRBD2	TGTGCCAGCCGTATGAAATTAGGACTAGCGGGGCCCAGGGAGACCCAGTACTTC	CASRMKLGLAGPRETQYF
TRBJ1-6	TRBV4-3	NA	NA	TGCGCCAGCAGCCAAGATTCAGTTTCACCCCTCCACTTT	CASSQDSVSPLHF
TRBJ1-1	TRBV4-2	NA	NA	TGTGCCAGCAGTAAGACAGCGAACACTGAAGCTTTCTTT	CASSKTANTEAFF
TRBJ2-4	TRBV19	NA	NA	TGTGCCAGTAGTATCGCTAGGGGCGGAAACATTCAGTACTTC	CASSIARGGNIQYF
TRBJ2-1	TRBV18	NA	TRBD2	TGTGCCAGCTCGTCTAGCGGATACAATGAGCAGTTCTTC	CASSSSGYNEQFF
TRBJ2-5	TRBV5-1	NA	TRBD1	TGCGCCAGCAGTCCCGGGACAGGGTTAGAGACCCAGTACTTC	CASSPGTGLETQYF
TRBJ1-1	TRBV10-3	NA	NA	TGTGCCATCAACGGGGGGGACACTGAAGCTTTCTTT	CAINGGDTEAFF
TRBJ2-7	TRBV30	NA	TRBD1	TGTGCCTGGAGTCCGGACAGGCGTCGGGAGTACTTC	CAWSPDRRREYF
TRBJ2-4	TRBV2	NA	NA	TGTGCCAGCAGTGAAGCGCTTAGCCCCAGTTACTTC	CASSEALSPSYF
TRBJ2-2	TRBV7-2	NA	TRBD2	TGTGCCAGCAGCTTAAAGGGACTAGCGGTAACCGGGGAGCTGTTTTTT	CASSLKGLAVTGELFF
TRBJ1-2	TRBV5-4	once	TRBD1	TGTGCCAGCAGCTTGGCAGGAGGGGGCGATGGCTACACCTTC	CASSLAGGGDGYTF
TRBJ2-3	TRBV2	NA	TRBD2	TGTGCCAGCTGTGGGGGGGCTAGGACTAGCGGAACGCAGTATTTT	CASCGGARTSGTQYF
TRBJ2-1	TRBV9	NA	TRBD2	TGTGCCAGCAGCGCCCCTAGCGGGGTCGTCAATGAGCAGTTCTTC	CASSAPSGVVNEQFF
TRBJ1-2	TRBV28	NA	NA	TGTGCCAGCAGTTCTAACAGGGAAGCTAACTATGGCTACACCTTC	CASSSNREANYGYTF